This is a list of T cell receptor beta chains from one sample in a study of Graves' ophthalmopathy and Graves' hyperthyroidism. TCRdb fed the multiplex PCR reads into MiXCR, producing one record per CDR3 protein. The sample contains over a million distinct CDR3 sequences, roughly 35% of which appear only once. Source material: peripheral blood or thyroid tissue (not recorded which). The origin of the receptors is an adult man with Graves' hyperthyroidism. CDR3s include the opening cysteine and the closing phenylalanine or tryptophan. Each record gives: clone size, D gene, V gene, J gene, CDR3 DNA, CDR3 protein. The D gene is left open where the match is weak. Size tells how often a clone was seen (once, few, many) or the class of an expanded clone, and some rows leave it out.

>few|-|TRBV19|TRBJ1-1
TGTGCCAGTAGTGAGAACAGTGGGAACACTGAAGCTTTCTTT
CASSENSGNTEAFF
>few|-|TRBV3-1|TRBJ2-7
TGTGCCAGCAGCCAAGATACACGGACCCCCTACGAGCAGTACTTC
CASSQDTRTPYEQYF
>many|-|TRBV14|TRBJ1-4
TGTGCCAGCAGCCAGGGATGGACAGTGAATGAAAAACTGTTTTTT
CASSQGWTVNEKLFF
>many|-|TRBV12-3/TRBV12-4|TRBJ2-5
TGTGCCAGCAGTTTATACACCCGACAAGAGACCCAGTACTTC
CASSLYTRQETQYF
>once|TRBD1|TRBV19|TRBJ1-1
TGTGCCAGTAGTATTGGGACAGGAGGGGTCACTGAAGCTTTCTTT
CASSIGTGGVTEAFF
>-|-|TRBV7-2|TRBJ2-5
TGTGCCAGCAGCTTAATGCGTGAGTCAGAGACCCAGTACTTC
CASSLMRESETQYF
>many|-|TRBV2|TRBJ1-5
TGTGCCAGCAGTGGGGGCAGGAATAATCAGCCCCAGCATTTT
CASSGGRNNQPQHF
>few|TRBD1|TRBV10-3|TRBJ2-2
TGTGCCATCAGGAAGGGACAGGCGAACACCGGGGAGCTGTTTTTT
CAIRKGQANTGELFF
>-|-|TRBV29-1|TRBJ1-2
TGCAGCTCTCTCGGCCCAGTGGACTATGGCTACACCTTC
CSSLGPVDYGYTF
>-|TRBD1|TRBV10-2|TRBJ2-7
TGCGCCAGCAGCGGACAGGAGTCCTATCAGCAGTACTTC
CASSGQESYQQYF
>few|TRBD1|TRBV7-3|TRBJ2-7
TGTGCCAGCAGTTTAGGACCGGGACAGGGCCACGAGCAGTACTTC
CASSLGPGQGHEQYF
>many|-|TRBV7-2|TRBJ1-3
TGTGCCAGCAGCTCGGAACAGAGCGGAAACACCATATATTTT
CASSSEQSGNTIYF
>-|-|TRBV7-2|TRBJ1-5
TGTGCCAGCAGCTTAGGAACGGAAGATAGCAATCAGCCCCAGCATTTT
CASSLGTEDSNQPQHF
>few|-|TRBV9|TRBJ1-6
TGTGCCAGCAGCTCAATCCCGGGGGGCGGTTCACCCCTCCACTTT
CASSSIPGGGSPLHF
>-|TRBD1|TRBV10-3|TRBJ2-7
TGTGCCAGCAGTTACAAGACAGGGCGGAATAGTATCGAGCAGTACTTC
CASSYKTGRNSIEQYF
>-|-|TRBV11-1|TRBJ2-7
TGTGCCACCCGAGAAGGGACCCGCGTCTACGAGCAGTACTTC
CATREGTRVYEQYF
>-|-|TRBV24-1|TRBJ2-5
TGTGCCACCAGTGATGTGAAGGGTTTGGGAGAGACCCAGTACTTC
CATSDVKGLGETQYF
>few|-|TRBV6-5|TRBJ2-7
TGTGCCAGCAGTAGGCGCGAGAACTACGAGCAGTACTTC
CASSRRENYEQYF
>-|-|TRBV30|TRBJ1-2
TGTGCCTGGACGCACAGGGTAGCTAACCATGGCTACACCTTC
CAWTHRVANHGYTF
>few|TRBD1|TRBV29-1|TRBJ1-1
TGCAGCGTTGGAGACAGGGGAGAAGCTTTCTTT
CSVGDRGEAFF